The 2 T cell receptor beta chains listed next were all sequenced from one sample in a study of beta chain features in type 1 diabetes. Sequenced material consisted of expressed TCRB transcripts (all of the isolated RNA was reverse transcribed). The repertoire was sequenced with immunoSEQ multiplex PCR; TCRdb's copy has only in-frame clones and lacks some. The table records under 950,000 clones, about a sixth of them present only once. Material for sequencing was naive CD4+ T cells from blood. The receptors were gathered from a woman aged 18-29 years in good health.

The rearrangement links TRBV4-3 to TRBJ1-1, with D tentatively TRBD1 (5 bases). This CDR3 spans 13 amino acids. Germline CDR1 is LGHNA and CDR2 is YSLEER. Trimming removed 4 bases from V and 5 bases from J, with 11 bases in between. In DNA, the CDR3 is TGCGCCAGCAGCCCCGGCCACAGGACTGAAGCTTTCTTT. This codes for CASSPGHRTEAFF.

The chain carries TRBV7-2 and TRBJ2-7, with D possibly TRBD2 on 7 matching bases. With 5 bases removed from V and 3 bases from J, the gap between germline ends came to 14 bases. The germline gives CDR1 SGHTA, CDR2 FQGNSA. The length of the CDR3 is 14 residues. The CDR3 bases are TGTGCCAGCAGCAGGGGGGGAGTTTTCTACGAGCAGTACTTC. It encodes CASSRGGVFYEQYF. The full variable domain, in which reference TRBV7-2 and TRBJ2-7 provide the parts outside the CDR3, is GAGVSQSPSNKVTEKGKDVELRCDPISGHTALYWYRQSLGQGLEFLIYFQGNSAPDKSGLPSDRFSAERTGGSVSTLTIQRTQQEDSAVYLCASSRGGVFYEQYFGPGTRLTVT.